The 13 T cell receptor beta chains in this list originate from one sample, sequenced in a study of graft-versus-host responses after intestinal transplantation. Assay: immunoSEQ multiplex PCR; the TCRdb copy retains only in-frame clones and omits some. The repertoire holds about 97,000 clones, 75% to 95% seen once, with 16% in the top ten. This sample comprised PBMCs, obtained 450 to 480 days after intestinal transplant. The receptor source for this set is a human patient who received an intestinal transplant, so some T cells may come from the graft donor.

This clone was detected only a few times. The chain combines TRBV6-5 with TRBJ1-2; D possibly corresponds to TRBD1 (5 bases). The CDR3 loop spans 15 amino acids. Germline lookup yields CDR1 MNHEY and CDR2 SVGAGI. Trimming cost V 0 bases and J 6 bases, with 14 bases left between them. Here the CDR3 reads CASSYSPGTRDGYTF. CDR3 sequence (DNA): TGTGCCAGCAGTTACTCCCCCGGGACCAGAGATGGCTACACCTTC.

This clone was picked up a small number of times. The chain couples TRBV11-3 to TRBJ1-1; D is uncertain. V lost 5 bases and J lost 0, with 7 bases in between. In germline, CDR1 is SGHNT, CDR2 YENEEA. The CDR3 runs to 13 residues. Here the CDR3 DNA reads TGTGCCAGCAGCAGGGAGATGAACACTGAAGCTTTCTTT. Translation gives CASSREMNTEAFF.

The chain uses TRBV18 and TRBJ1-1; D perhaps matches TRBD1 (5 bases). The germline V gene encodes CDR1 KGHSH and CDR2 LQKENI. CDR3 size: 14 residues. V was trimmed by 3 bases and J by 4 bases, leaving 12 bases between them. The CDR3 spells CASSPKDTGTEAFF. The CDR3 DNA reads as TGTGCCAGCTCACCTAAGGACACCGGCACTGAAGCTTTCTTT.

The V and J genes are TRBV5-6 and TRBJ2-7, with 8 positions matching TRBD1. This CDR3 spans 14 amino acids. V lost 4 bases to trimming and J lost 2 bases; unmatched junction nucleotides: 5. The germline gives CDR1 SGHDT, CDR2 YYEEEE. CDR3 region: CASSRPGGTYEQYF. The CDR3 DNA reads TGTGCCAGCAGCAGACCAGGGGGCACCTACGAGCAGTACTTC.

This rearrangement joins TRBV9 to TRBJ2-7; TRBD2 matches at 8 bases. V dropped 5 bases and J dropped 2; count of bases not matched to a gene: 6. The CDR3 extends over 14 amino acids. Germline CDR1 and CDR2: SGDLS and YYNGEE. CDR3 region: CASSQAGEPYEQYF. The CDR3 bases are TGTGCCAGCAGTCAAGCGGGGGAACCCTACGAGCAGTACTTC.

The rearrangement links TRBV19 to TRBJ1-1, with D maybe TRBD1 (5 bases). V lost 4 bases to trimming and J lost 0 bases, with 12 bases between them. The CDR3 is made up of 15 amino acids. Germline loops: CDR1 LNHDA, CDR2 SQIVND (reference sequence). The CDR3 DNA follows: TGTGCCAGTAGTACGGCAGGGCACATGAACACTGAAGCTTTCTTT. This translates into CASSTAGHMNTEAFF.

The V call is TRBV5-1, the J call TRBJ2-3; D unresolved. In germline, CDR1 is SGHRS, CDR2 YFSETQ. The ends were cut back, 3 bases at V and 0 bases at J, with 11 bases in the middle. The length of the CDR3 is 15 residues. In nucleotides, the CDR3 is TGCGCCAGCAGCTCGGACGGATCTAGCACAGATACGCAGTATTTT. Protein: CASSSDGSSTDTQYF.

The V call is TRBV11-2, the J call TRBJ2-7, with no clear D. This CDR3 region has 12 residues. Germline V lookup: CDR1 SGHAT, CDR2 FQNNGV. V was clipped by 5 bases and J by 2 bases, with 7 bases between them. In nucleotides, the CDR3 is TGTGCCAGCAGCGCCGACCCCTACGAGCAGTACTTC. Amino acids: CASSADPYEQYF.

The chain joins TRBV4-2 to TRBJ2-5; maybe TRBD2 (6 bases). This CDR3 spans 14 amino acids. The germline V gene encodes CDR1 LGHNA and CDR2 YNFKEQ. V dropped 4 bases and J dropped 2 bases, with 11 bases sitting between them. CDR3 residues: CASSPGLTQETQYF. The CDR3 DNA reads as TGTGCCAGCAGCCCGGGACTGACGCAAGAGACCCAGTACTTC.

This clone was detected only once. Other DNA sequences of this sample code for an identical CDR3. J is TRBJ1-3 and V is TRBV25-1; 8 nucleotides agree with TRBD1. After removal of 7 bases from V and 0 bases from J, the junction contained 8 bases not matched to a gene. In germline, CDR1 is MGHDK, CDR2 SYGVNS. CDR3 length: 16 residues. The CDR3 DNA reads TGTGCCAGCACACCGGCAGGGGGCCTCTCTGGAAACACCATATATTTT. This translates into CASTPAGGLSGNTIYF.

This clone was counted a few times. CDR3 sequence: CASSDPQPQHF. The DNA of the CDR3 is TGTGCCAGCAGTGATCCCCAGCCCCAGCATTTT. The chain has TRBV6-1 and TRBJ1-5; D call uncertain. The CDR3 length is 11 residues. From germline, CDR1 is MNHNS and CDR2 SASEGT. V lost 3 bases and J 7 bases, leaving 4 bases between the germline ends.

This rearrangement joins TRBV5-4 to TRBJ2-5; D might be TRBD2 (7 bases). The CDR3 covers 15 residues. Germline-derived CDR1 and CDR2 are SGHNT and YYREEE (reference sequence). The V end was cut by 0 bases, the J end by 11 bases, with 20 bases between. The CDR3 is CASSLEVPTGREQYF. As DNA, the CDR3 is TGTGCCAGCAGCTTGGAGGTCCCCACAGGGAGGGAGCAGTACTTC.

The chain couples TRBV9 to TRBJ2-1; 7 bases fit TRBD1. Germline trimming cut 3 bases from V and 8 bases from J; bases unmatched to any gene: 5. Germline lookup yields CDR1 SGDLS and CDR2 YYNGEE. CDR3 length: 13 amino acids. The CDR3 DNA is TGTGCCAGCAGCGAACATACAGGGGATGAGCAGTTCTTC. This encodes CASSEHTGDEQFF.